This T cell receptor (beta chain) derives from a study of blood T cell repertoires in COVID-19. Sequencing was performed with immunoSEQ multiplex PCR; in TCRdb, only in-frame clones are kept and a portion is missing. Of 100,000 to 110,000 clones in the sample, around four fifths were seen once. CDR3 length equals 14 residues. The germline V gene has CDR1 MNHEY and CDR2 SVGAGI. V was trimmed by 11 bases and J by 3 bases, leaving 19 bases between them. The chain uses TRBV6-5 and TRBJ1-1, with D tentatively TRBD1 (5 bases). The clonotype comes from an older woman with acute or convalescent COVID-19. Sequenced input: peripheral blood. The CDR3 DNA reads TGTGCCCTCAAGGGGCGGACGGGGGACACTGAAGCTTTCTTT. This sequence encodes CALKGRTGDTEAFF.